This T cell receptor beta chain was sequenced for a study of post-analysis software for immune sequencing data. Regarding the study as a whole: Four or five TRBV segments (TRBV5-6, TRBV5-1 and TRBV20-1 among them) occurred more frequently in patients than in controls. F measure grouped same-batch samples tightly together. Significantly lower normalized Chao1 diversity was seen in multiple sclerosis patients than in controls.

TCR beta cDNA libraries had unique molecular identifiers. Hundreds of thousands of cDNA molecules came from around 1 to 10 million T cells. In TCRdb, the PCR reads were re-called with MiXCR into one record per CDR3 protein. This sample has roughly 620,000 distinct CDR3 sequences; about 44% occur once, and the top ten carry around 1.7%. This clonotype has more than one count but fewer than ten. What it binds is not known. The CDR3 is 15 amino acids. Trimming removed 4 bases from V and 5 bases from J; junction bases left unmatched: 8. Germline CDR1 reads SGHRS; CDR2 reads YFSETQ. The specimen sequenced was blood. The origin of this receptor is a girl aged 10 to 17 with multiple sclerosis. The V gene is TRBV5-1, the J gene TRBJ2-1; 8 nucleotides agree with TRBD2. This CDR3 reads CASSHGAGGHNEQFF. The CDR3 DNA is TGCGCCAGCAGCCACGGGGCGGGGGGCCACAATGAGCAGTTCTTC.